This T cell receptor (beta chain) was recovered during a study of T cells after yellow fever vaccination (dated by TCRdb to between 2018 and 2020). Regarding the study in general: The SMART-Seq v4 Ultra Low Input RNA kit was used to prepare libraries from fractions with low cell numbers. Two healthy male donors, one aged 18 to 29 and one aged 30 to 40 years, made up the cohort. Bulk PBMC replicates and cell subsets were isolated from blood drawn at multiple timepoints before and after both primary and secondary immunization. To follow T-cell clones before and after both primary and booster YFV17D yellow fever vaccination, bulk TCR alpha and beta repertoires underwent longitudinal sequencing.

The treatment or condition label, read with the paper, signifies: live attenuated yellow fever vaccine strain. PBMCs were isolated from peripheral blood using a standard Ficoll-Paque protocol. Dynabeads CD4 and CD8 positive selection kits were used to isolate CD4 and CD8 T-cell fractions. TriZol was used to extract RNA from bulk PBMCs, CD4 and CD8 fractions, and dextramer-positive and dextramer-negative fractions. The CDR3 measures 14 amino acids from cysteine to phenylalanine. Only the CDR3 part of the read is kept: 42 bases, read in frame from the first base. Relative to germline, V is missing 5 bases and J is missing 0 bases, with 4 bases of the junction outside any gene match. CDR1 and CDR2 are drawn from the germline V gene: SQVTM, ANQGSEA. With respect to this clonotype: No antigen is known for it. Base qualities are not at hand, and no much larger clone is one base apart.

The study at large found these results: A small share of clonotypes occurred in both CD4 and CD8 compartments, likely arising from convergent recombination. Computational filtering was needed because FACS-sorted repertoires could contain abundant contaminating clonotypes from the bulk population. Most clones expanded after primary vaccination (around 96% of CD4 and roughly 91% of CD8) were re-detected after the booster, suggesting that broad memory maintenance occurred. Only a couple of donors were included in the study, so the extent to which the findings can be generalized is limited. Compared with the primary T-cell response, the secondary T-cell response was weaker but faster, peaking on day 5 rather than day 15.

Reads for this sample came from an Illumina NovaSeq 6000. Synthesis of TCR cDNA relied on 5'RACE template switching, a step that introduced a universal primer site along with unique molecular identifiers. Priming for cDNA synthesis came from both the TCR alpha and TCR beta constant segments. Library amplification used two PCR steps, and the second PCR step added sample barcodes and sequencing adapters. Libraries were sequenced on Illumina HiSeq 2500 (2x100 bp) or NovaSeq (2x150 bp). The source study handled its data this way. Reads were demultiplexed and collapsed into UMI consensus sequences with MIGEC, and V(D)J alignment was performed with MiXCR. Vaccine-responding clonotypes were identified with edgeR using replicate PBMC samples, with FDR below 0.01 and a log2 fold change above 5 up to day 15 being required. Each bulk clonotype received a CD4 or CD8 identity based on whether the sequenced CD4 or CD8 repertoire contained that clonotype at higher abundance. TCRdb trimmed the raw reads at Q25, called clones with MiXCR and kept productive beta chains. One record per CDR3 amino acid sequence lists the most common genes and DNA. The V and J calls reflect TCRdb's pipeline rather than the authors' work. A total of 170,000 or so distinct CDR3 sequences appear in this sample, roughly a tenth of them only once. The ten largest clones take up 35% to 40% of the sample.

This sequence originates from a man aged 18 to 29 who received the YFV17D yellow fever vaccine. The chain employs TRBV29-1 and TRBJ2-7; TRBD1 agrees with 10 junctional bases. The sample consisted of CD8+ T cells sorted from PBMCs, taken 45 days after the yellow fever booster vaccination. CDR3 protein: CSVFGQGGSYEQYF. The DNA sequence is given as TGCAGCGTTTTCGGACAGGGGGGCTCCTACGAGCAGTACTTC.